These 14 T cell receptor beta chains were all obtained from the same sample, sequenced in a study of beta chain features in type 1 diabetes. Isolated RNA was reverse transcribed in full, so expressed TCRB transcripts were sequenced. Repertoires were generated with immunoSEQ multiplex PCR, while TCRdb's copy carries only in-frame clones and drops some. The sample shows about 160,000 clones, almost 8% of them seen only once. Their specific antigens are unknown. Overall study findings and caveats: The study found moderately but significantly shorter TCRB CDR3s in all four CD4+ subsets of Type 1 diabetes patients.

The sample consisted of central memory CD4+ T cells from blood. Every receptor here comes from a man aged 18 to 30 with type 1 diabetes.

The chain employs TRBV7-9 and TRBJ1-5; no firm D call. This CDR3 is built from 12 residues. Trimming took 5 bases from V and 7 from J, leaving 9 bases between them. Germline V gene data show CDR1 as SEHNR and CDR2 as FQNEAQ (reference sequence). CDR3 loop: CASSRPRQPQHF. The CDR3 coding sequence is TGTGCCAGCAGCAGGCCCAGGCAGCCCCAGCATTTT.

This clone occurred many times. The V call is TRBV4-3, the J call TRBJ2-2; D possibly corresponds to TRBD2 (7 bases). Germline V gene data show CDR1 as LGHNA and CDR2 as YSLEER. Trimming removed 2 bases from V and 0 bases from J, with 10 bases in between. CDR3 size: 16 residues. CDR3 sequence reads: CASSQRGGANTGELFF. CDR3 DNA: TGCGCCAGCAGCCAAAGAGGGGGGGCGAACACCGGGGAGCTGTTTTTT.

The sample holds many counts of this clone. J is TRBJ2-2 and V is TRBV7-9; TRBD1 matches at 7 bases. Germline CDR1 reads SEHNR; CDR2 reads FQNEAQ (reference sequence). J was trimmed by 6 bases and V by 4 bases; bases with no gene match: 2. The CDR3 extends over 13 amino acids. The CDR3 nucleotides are TGTGCCAGCAGCTCGCAGGGGGCCGGGGAGCTGTTTTTT. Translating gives CASSSQGAGELFF.

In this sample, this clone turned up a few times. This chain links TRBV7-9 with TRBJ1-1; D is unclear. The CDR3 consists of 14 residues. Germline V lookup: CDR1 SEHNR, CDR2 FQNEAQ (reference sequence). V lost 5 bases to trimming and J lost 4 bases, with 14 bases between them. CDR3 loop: CASSQSGLATEAFF. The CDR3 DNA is TGTGCCAGCAGCCAAAGCGGCCTAGCCACTGAAGCTTTCTTT.

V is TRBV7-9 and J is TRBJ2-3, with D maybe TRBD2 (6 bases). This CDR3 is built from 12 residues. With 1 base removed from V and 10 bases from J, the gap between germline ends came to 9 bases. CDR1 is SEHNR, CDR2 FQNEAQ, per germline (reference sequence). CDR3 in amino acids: CASSLDGEAQYF. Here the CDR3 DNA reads TGTGCCAGCAGCTTAGATGGGGAGGCGCAGTATTTT.

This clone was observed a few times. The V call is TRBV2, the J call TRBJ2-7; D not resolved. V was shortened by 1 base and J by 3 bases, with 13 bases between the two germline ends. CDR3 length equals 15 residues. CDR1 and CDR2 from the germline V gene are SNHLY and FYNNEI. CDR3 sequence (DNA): TGTGCCAGCAGTGAAGGAACCAGAGGCTTCTACGAGCAGTACTTC. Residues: CASSEGTRGFYEQYF.

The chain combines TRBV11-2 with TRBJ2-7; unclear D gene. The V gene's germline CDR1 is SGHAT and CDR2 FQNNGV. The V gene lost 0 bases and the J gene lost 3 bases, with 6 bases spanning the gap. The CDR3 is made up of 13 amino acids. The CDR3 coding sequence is TGTGCCAGCAGCTTAGATTTTAGCTACGAGCAGTACTTC. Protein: CASSLDFSYEQYF.

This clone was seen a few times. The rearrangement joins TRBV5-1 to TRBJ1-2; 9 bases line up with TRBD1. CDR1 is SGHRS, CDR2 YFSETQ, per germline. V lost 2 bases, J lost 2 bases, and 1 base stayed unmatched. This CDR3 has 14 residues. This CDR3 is CASSFGTGNYGYTF. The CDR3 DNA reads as TGCGCCAGCAGCTTCGGGACAGGGAACTATGGCTACACCTTC.

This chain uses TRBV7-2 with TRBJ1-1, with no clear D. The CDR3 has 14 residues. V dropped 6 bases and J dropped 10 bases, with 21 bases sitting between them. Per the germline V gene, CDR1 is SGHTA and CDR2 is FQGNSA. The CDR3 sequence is CASRNIVGVGSAFF. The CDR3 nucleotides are TGTGCCAGCAGGAACATAGTCGGCGTCGGGTCAGCTTTCTTT. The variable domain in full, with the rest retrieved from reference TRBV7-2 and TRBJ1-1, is GAGVSQSPSNKVTEKGKDVELRCDPISGHTALYWYRQSLGQGLEFLIYFQGNSAPDKSGLPSDRFSAERTGGSVSTLTIQRTQQEDSAVYLCASRNIVGVGSAFFGQGTRLTVV.

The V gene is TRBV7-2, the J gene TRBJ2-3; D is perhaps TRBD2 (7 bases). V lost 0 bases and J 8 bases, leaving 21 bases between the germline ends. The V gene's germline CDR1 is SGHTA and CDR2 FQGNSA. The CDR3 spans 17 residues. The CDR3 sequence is CASSLALGGTGGSTQYF. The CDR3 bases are TGTGCCAGCAGCTTAGCGCTGGGGGGTACGGGGGGCAGTACGCAGTATTTT.

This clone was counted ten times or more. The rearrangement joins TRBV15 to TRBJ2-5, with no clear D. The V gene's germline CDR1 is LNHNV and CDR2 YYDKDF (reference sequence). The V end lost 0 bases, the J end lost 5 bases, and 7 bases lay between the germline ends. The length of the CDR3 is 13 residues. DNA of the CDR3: TGTGCCACCAGCAGAGATCTAAGCGAGACCCAGTACTTC. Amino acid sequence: CATSRDLSETQYF. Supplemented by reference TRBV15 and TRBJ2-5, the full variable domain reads DAMVIQNPRYQVTQFGKPVTLSCSQTLNHNVMYWYQQKSSQAPKLLFHYYDKDFNNEADTPDNFQSRRPNTSFCFLDIRSPGLGDTAMYLCATSRDLSETQYFGPGTRLLVL.

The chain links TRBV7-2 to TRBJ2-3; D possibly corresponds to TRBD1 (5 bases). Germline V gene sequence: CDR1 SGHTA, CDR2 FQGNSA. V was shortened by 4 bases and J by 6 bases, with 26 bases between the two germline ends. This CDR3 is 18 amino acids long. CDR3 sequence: CASSSPWGSPTPTDTQYF. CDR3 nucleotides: TGTGCCAGCAGCTCCCCTTGGGGCTCCCCGACCCCCACGGATACGCAGTATTTT.

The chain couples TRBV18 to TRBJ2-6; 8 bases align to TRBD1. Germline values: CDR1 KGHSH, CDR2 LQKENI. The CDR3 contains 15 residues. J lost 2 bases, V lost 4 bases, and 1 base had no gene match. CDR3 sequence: CASSQQGAGANVLTF. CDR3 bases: TGTGCCAGCTCACAACAGGGGGCTGGGGCCAACGTCCTGACTTTC. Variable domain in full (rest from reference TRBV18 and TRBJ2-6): NAGVMQNPRHLVRRRGQEARLRCSPMKGHSHVYWYRQLPEEGLKFMVYLQKENIIDESGMPKERFSAEFPKEGPSILRIQQVVRGDSAAYFCASSQQGAGANVLTFGAGSRLTVL.

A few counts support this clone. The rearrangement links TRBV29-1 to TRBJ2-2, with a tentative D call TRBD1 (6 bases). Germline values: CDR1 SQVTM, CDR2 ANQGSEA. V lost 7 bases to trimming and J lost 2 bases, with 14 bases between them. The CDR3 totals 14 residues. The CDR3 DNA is TGCAGCGCCCGCGTAGGGACAAACACCGGGGAGCTGTTTTTT. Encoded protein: CSARVGTNTGELFF.